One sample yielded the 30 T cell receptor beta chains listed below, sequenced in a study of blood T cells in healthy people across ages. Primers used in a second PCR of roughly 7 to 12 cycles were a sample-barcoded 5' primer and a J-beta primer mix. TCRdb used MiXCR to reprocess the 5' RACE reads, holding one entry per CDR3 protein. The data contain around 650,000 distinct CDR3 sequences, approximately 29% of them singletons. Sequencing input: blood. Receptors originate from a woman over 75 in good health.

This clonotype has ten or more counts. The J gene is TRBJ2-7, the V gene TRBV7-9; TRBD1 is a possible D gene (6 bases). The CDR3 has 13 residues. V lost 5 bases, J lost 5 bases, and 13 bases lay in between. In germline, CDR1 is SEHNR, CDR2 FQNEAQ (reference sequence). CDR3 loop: CASSPKDRDEQYF. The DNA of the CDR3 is TGTGCCAGCAGCCCGAAGGACAGAGACGAGCAGTACTTC.

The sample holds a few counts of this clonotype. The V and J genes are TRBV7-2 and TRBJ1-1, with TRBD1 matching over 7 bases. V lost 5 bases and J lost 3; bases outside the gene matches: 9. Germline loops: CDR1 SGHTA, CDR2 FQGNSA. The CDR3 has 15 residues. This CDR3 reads CASSTTTGFYTEAFF. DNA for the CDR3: TGTGCCAGCAGCACTACGACAGGGTTTTACACTGAAGCTTTCTTT.

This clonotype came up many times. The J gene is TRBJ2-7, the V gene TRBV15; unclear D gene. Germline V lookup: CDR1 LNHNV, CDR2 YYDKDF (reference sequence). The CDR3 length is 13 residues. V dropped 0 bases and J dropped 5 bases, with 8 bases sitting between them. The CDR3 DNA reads TGTGCCACCAGCAGAGACCCCGGTGACGAGCAGTACTTC. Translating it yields CATSRDPGDEQYF.

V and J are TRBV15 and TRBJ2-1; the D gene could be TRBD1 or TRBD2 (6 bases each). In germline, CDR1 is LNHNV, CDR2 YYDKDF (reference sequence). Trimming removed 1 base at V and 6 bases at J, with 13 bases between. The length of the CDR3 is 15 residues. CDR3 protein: CATSRGGAEGNEQFF. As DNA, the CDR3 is TGTGCCACCAGCAGAGGGGGGGCCGAGGGCAATGAGCAGTTCTTC.

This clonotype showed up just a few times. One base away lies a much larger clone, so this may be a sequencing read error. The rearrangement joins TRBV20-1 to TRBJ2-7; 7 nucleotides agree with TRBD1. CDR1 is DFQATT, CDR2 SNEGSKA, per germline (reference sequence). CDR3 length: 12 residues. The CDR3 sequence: CRARWQGDEQYF. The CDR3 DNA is TGCAGGGCTAGATGGCAGGGGGACGAGCAGTACTTC.

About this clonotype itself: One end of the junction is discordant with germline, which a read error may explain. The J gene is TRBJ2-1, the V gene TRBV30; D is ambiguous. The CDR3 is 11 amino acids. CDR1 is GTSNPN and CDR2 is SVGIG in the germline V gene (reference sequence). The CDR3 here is CAWVGYNEQVF. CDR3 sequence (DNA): TGTGCCTGGGTCGGGTACAATGAGCAGGTCTTC.

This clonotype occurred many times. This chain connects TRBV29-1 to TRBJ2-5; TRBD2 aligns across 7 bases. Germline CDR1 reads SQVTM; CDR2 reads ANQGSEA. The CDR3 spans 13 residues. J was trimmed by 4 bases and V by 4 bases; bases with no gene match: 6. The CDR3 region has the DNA TGCAGCGTTGGCTACTCGGGGGGAGAGACCCAGTACTTC. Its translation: CSVGYSGGETQYF.

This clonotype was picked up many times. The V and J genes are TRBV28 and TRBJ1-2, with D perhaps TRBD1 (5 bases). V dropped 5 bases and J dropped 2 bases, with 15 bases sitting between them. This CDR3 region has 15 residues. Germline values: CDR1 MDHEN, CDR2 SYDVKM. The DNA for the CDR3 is TGTGCCAGCAGTGCCGGGACTGCCAGAAACTATGGCTACACCTTC. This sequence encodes CASSAGTARNYGYTF.

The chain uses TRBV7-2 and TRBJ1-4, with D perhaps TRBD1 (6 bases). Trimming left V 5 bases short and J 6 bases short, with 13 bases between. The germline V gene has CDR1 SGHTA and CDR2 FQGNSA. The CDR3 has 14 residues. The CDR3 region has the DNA TGTGCCAGCAGCCGCGGACAGAAATATGAAAAACTGTTTTTT. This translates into CASSRGQKYEKLFF.

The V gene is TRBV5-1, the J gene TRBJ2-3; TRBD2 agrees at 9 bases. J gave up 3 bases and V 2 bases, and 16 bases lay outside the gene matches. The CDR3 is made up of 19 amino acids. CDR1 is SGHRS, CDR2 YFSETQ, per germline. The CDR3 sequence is CASSFGGGAAGGRTDTQYF. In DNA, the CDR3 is TGCGCCAGCAGCTTTGGAGGGGGCGCAGCGGGGGGACGTACAGATACGCAGTATTTT.

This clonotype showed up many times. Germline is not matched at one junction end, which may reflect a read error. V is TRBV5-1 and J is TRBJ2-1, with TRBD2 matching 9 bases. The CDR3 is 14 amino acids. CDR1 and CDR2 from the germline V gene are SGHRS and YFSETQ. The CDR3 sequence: CASSPGLAYNEQFF. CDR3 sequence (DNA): TGCGCCAGCAGCCCGGGACTAGCCTATAATGAGCAGTTCTTC.

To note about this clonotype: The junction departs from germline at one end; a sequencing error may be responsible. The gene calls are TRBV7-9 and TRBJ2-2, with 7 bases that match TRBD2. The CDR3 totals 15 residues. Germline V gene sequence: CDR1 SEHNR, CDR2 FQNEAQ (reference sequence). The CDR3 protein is CARSLGGTTAGGLFF. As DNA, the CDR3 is TGTGCCCGCAGCTTGGGAGGGACTACCGCCGGGGGGCTGTTTTTT.

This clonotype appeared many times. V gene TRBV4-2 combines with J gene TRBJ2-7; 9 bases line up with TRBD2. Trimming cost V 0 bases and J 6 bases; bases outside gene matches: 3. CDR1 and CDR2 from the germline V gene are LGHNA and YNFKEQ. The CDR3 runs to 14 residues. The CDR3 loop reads CASSQDRTSVEQYF. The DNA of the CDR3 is TGTGCCAGCAGCCAAGATAGGACTAGCGTCGAGCAGTACTTC.

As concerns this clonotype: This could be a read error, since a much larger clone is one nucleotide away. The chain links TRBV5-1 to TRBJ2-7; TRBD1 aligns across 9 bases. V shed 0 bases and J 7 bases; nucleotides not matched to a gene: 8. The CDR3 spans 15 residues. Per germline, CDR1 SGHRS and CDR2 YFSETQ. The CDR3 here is CASSLAGQGYDEQYF. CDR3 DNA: TGCGCCAGCAGCTTGGCAGGACAGGGGTACGATGAGCAGTACTTC.

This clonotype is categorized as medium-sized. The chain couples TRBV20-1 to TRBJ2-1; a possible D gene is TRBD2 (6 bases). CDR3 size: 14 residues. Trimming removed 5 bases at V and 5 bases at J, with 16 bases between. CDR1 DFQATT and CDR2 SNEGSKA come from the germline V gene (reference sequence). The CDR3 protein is CSAERRLGDNEQFF. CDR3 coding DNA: TGCAGTGCTGAGAGGCGACTAGGTGACAATGAGCAGTTCTTC.

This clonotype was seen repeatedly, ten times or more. In DNA form, the CDR3 reads TGTGCCAGCAGCCAAGGCGGGGGGGGTCCCCATGAGCAGTTCTTC. This translates into CASSQGGGGPHEQFF. This rearrangement joins TRBV4-2 to TRBJ2-1, with 9 bases that match TRBD2. The CDR3 is 15 amino acids. CDR1 is LGHNA and CDR2 is YNFKEQ in the germline V gene. V dropped 1 base and J dropped 8; count of bases not matched to a gene: 6.

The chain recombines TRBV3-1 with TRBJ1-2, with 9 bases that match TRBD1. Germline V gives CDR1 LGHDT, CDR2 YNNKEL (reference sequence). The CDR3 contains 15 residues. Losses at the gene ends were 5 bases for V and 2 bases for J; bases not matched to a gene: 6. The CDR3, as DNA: TGTGCCAGCAGCTCCAGACAGGGGGGGAACTATGGCTACACCTTC. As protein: CASSSRQGGNYGYTF.

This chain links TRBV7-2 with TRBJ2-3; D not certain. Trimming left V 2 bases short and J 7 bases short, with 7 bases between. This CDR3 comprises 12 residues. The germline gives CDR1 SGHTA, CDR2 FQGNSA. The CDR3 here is CASSLFGNTQYF. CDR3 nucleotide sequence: TGTGCCAGCAGCTTATTTGGGAATACGCAGTATTTT.

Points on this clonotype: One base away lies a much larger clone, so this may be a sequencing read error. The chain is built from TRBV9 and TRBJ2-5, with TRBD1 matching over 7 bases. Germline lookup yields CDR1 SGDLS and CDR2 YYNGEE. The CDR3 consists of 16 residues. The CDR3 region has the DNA TGTGCCAGCAGCCGACTCGGGACAGCCCTACAAGAGGCCCAGTACTTC. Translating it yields CASSRLGTALQEAQYF.

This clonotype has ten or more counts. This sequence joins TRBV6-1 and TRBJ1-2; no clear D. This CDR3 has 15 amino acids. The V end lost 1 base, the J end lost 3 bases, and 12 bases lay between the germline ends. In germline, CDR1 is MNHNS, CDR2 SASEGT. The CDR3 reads CASSEVVSRDYGYTF. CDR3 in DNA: TGTGCCAGCAGTGAAGTGGTCAGCCGTGACTATGGCTACACCTTC.

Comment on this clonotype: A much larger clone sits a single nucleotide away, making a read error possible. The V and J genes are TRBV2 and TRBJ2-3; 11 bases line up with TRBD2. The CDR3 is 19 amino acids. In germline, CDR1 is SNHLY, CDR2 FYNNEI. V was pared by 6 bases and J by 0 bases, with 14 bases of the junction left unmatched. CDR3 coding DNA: TGTGCCAGCAGCGGAACCGGGGCTAGCGGGGGGCCTAGCACAGATACGCAGTATTTT. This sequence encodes CASSGTGASGGPSTDTQYF.

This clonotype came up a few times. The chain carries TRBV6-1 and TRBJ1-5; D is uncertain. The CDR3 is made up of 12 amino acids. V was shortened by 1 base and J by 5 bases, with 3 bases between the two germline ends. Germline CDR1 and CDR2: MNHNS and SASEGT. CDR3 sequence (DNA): TGTGCCAGCAGTGAAGGACATCAGCCCCAGCATTTT. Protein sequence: CASSEGHQPQHF.

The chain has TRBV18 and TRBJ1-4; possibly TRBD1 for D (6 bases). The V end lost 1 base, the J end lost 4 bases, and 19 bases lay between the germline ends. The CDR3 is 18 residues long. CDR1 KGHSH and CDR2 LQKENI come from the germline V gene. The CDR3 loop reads CASSPRLTGPGGNEKLFF. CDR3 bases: TGTGCCAGCTCACCACGCCTTACAGGGCCCGGGGGTAATGAAAAACTGTTTTTT.

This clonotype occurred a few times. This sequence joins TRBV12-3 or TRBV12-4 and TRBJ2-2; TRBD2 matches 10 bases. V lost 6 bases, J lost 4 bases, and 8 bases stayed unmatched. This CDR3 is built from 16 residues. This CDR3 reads CASSLIAGGRTGELFF. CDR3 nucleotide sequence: TGTGCCAGCAGCTTGATAGCGGGGGGTCGCACCGGGGAGCTGTTTTTT.

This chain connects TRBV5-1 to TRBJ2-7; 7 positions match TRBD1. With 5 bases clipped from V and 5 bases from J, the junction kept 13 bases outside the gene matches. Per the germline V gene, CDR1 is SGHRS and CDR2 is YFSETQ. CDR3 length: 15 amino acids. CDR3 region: CASRRGTGDADEQYF. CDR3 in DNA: TGCGCCAGCAGGAGGGGTACAGGGGACGCGGACGAGCAGTACTTC.

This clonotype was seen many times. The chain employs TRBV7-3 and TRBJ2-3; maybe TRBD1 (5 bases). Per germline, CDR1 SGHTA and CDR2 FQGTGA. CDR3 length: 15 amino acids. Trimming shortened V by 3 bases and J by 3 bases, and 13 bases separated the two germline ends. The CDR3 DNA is TGTGCCAGCAGCTTTTCGGGCAGGGAAACAGATACGCAGTATTTT. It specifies CASSFSGRETDTQYF.

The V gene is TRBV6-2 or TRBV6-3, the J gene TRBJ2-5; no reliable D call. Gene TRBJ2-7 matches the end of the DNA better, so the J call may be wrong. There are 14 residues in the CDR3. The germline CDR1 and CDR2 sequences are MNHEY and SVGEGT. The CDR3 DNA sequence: TGTGCCAGCACCACGACCGAATTCAGGCACGAGCAGTACTTC. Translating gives CASTTTEFRHEQYF.

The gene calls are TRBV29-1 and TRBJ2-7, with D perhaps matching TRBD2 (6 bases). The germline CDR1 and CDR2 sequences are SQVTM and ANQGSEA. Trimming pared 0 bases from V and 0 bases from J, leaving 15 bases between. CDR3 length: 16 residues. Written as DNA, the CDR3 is TGCAGCGTTGAAGATCGGTTAGCCGGGGGCTCCTACGAGCAGTACTTC. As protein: CSVEDRLAGGSYEQYF.

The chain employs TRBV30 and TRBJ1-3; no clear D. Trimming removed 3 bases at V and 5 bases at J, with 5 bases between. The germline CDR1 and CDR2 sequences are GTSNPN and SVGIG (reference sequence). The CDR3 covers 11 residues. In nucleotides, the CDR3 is TGTGCCTGGAGAACCCGAAACACCATATATTTT. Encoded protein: CAWRTRNTIYF.

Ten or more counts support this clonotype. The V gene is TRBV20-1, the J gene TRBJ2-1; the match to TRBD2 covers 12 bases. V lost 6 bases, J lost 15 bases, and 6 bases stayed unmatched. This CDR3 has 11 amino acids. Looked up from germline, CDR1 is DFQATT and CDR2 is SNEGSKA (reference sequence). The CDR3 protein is CSATSGGVRFF. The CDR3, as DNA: TGCAGTGCGACTAGCGGGGGTGTTCGGTTCTTC.